Below, 20 T cell receptor beta chains from the same sample are listed, as sequenced in a study of shared clonotypes between healthy human individuals. Assay: immunoSEQ multiplex PCR; the TCRdb copy retains only in-frame clones and omits some. The profile shows about 340,000 clones, around 67% of them singletons. Sample: memory CD4+ T cells sorted from blood. The subset is: CD45RA-negative fraction. These receptors came from a man younger than 45 in good health.

The rearrangement links TRBV6-1 to TRBJ2-7, with unresolved D. The germline V gene has CDR1 MNHNS and CDR2 SASEGT. This CDR3 spans 14 amino acids. V was shortened by 7 bases and J by 4 bases, with 17 bases between the two germline ends. The CDR3 sequence is CASTRESLLYEQYF. DNA for the CDR3: TGTGCCAGCACAAGAGAGTCCCTTCTATACGAGCAGTACTTC.

The V call is TRBV4-3, the J call TRBJ2-3; the D gene is possibly TRBD1 (6 bases). Trimming stripped 2 bases from V and 4 bases from J, with 13 bases between. The CDR3 is 15 residues long. Germline V gene lookup returns CDR1 LGHNA and CDR2 YSLEER. CDR3 DNA: TGCGCCAGCAGCCAATGGGTGACAGGCTCAGATACGCAGTATTTT. Its translation is CASSQWVTGSDTQYF.

The CDR3 loop is CASSLRGTPSDNEQYF. CDR3 coding DNA: TGTGCCAGCAGCTTGAGGGGCACGCCTAGCGATAACGAGCAGTACTTC. V gene TRBV7-9 combines with J gene TRBJ2-7, with a possible D match to TRBD2 (6 bases). The germline V gene has CDR1 SEHNR and CDR2 FQNEAQ (reference sequence). The germline V and J ends were trimmed by 3 bases and 5 bases, with 20 bases remaining between them. This CDR3 is 16 amino acids long. The variable domain in full, completed from reference TRBV7-9 and TRBJ2-7, reads DTGVSQNPRHKITKRGQNVTFRCDPISEHNRLYWYRQTLGQGPEFLTYFQNEAQLEKSRLLSDRFSAERPKGSFSTLEIQRTEQGDSAMYLCASSLRGTPSDNEQYFGPGTRLTVT.

The V gene is TRBV9, the J gene TRBJ2-1; 7 bases fit TRBD2. The germline CDR1 and CDR2 sequences are SGDLS and YYNGEE. The V gene end was trimmed by 1 base and the J gene end by 4 bases; junction bases not matched to a gene: 8. The CDR3 loop spans 16 amino acids. The CDR3 protein is CASSVSAGDHYNEQFF. The CDR3, as DNA: TGTGCCAGCAGCGTATCTGCGGGAGACCATTACAATGAGCAGTTCTTC.

The chain carries TRBV6-5 and TRBJ2-1; perhaps TRBD2 as D (6 bases). Germline V gene lookup returns CDR1 MNHEY and CDR2 SVGAGI. Trimming shortened V by 2 bases and J by 15 bases, and 14 bases separated the two germline ends. This CDR3 comprises 12 residues. The CDR3 sequence is CASSYPGGVRFF. CDR3 nucleotides: TGTGCCAGCAGTTACCCTGGCGGGGTCCGGTTCTTC.

With regard to this clone: This sample also contains other DNA sequences that code for the same CDR3. CDR3 sequence (DNA): TGTGCCACCAGCAGAGACCGGGGGCCTTACGAGCAGTACTTC. As protein: CATSRDRGPYEQYF. This sequence joins TRBV15 and TRBJ2-7, with D perhaps being TRBD1 or TRBD2 (6 bases each). Germline CDR1 is LNHNV and CDR2 is YYDKDF (reference sequence). V gave up 0 bases and J gave up 4 bases, with 10 bases separating them. This CDR3 is 14 amino acids long.

The gene calls are TRBV28 and TRBJ2-7; D not certain. V was clipped by 6 bases and J by 2 bases, with 14 bases between them. This CDR3 has 14 amino acids. Germline CDR1 is MDHEN and CDR2 is SYDVKM. CDR3 protein: CASRPTINTYEQYF. DNA of the CDR3: TGTGCCAGCAGACCGACCATAAACACCTACGAGCAGTACTTC.

The rearrangement uses TRBV5-1 and TRBJ1-1; possible D gene TRBD1, 6 bases. The V and J ends lost 0 bases and 10 bases respectively, with 13 bases between them. CDR1 is SGHRS and CDR2 is YFSETQ in the germline V gene. The CDR3 loop spans 13 amino acids. CDR3 protein: CASSLAAKGGAFF. The DNA of the CDR3 is TGCGCCAGCAGCTTGGCGGCGAAGGGGGGAGCTTTCTTT.

The V gene is TRBV10-3, the J gene TRBJ2-7; D gene uncertain. The CDR3 totals 16 residues. Germline CDR1 and CDR2: ENHRY and SYGVKD. V gave up 3 bases and J gave up 6 bases, with 21 bases separating them. CDR3 bases: TGTGCCATCAGTGATGGGCTTGGTTTGAATGTTCGCGAGCAGTACTTC. It translates to CAISDGLGLNVREQYF.

CDR3 sequence reads: CASRTRVVSSPLHF. The CDR3 coding sequence is TGTGCCAGCAGGACGAGGGTGGTTAGTTCACCCCTCCACTTT. The chain joins TRBV2 to TRBJ1-6; D is unclear. Germline values: CDR1 SNHLY, CDR2 FYNNEI. Trimming took 6 bases from V and 9 from J, leaving 15 bases between them. The CDR3 has 14 amino acids.

The rearrangement links TRBV29-1 to TRBJ2-5; 11 nucleotides agree with TRBD2. Losses at the gene ends were 6 bases for V and 2 bases for J; bases not matched to a gene: 8. CDR1 is SQVTM, CDR2 ANQGSEA, per germline. The length of the CDR3 is 15 residues. CDR3 in DNA: TGCAGCGTCCCCGGGACTAGCGGCGAACAAGAGACCCAGTACTTC. It translates to CSVPGTSGEQETQYF.

V is TRBV30 and J is TRBJ1-2, with D possibly TRBD1 on 6 matching bases. V was cut by 0 bases and J by 5 bases, with 13 bases left in between. The CDR3 contains 14 residues. CDR1 and CDR2 (germline): GTSNPN, SVGIG (reference sequence). For the CDR3, the DNA is TGTGCCTGGAGTGTGCAGGGGCCTTTTTATGGCTACACCTTC. Protein sequence: CAWSVQGPFYGYTF.

The chain has TRBV6-1 and TRBJ2-6, with 9 bases fitting TRBD2. Looked up from germline, CDR1 is MNHNS and CDR2 is SASEGT. The junction had 0 bases not matched to a gene; V was cut back by 6 bases and J by 0 bases. CDR3 length equals 15 residues. This CDR3 is CASRLAGSGANVLTF. The CDR3 bases are TGTGCCAGCAGACTAGCGGGCTCTGGGGCCAACGTCCTGACTTTC.

This clone was observed at least ten times. The CDR3 DNA sequence: TGCGCCAGCAGCCAAGAAGAGAATAGGGCCAAAAACATTCAGTACTTC. It yields the protein CASSQEENRAKNIQYF. This chain links TRBV4-1 with TRBJ2-4; D not certain. The germline V gene has CDR1 MGHRA and CDR2 YSYEKL. V shed 0 bases and J shed 1 base, with 10 bases lying between them. There are 16 residues in the CDR3.

The DNA for the CDR3 is TGTGCCTGGAGTGTACAGGGGGCCTACGAGCAGTACTTC. This translates into CAWSVQGAYEQYF. This chain links TRBV30 with TRBJ2-7; 8 nucleotides agree with TRBD1. CDR3 length: 13 residues. The J segment lost 2 bases and the V segment lost 0 bases, leaving 0 bases of the junction unmatched. Germline CDR1 reads GTSNPN; CDR2 reads SVGIG (reference sequence).

The chain employs TRBV5-1 and TRBJ2-7; TRBD1 matches at 9 bases. The CDR3 loop spans 17 amino acids. The ends lost 0 bases at V and 2 bases at J; junction bases unmatched: 9. The germline V gene encodes CDR1 SGHRS and CDR2 YFSETQ. In DNA, the CDR3 is TGCGCCAGCAGCTTGGAAGGACTCCGGGACAGGGCCTACGAGCAGTACTTC. The encoded protein is CASSLEGLRDRAYEQYF.

Here the CDR3 reads CASSSHEDQYF. CDR3 coding DNA: TGTGCCAGCAGCTCCCATGAGGACCAGTACTTC. The V gene is TRBV11-2, the J gene TRBJ2-5; D uncertain. Germline CDR1 is SGHAT and CDR2 is FQNNGV. Trimming pared 4 bases from V and 10 bases from J, leaving 10 bases between. The CDR3 has 11 residues.

The CDR3 spells CASSVGAGGPNTEAFF. CDR3 sequence (DNA): TGTGCCAGCAGCGTAGGGGCAGGGGGCCCGAACACTGAAGCTTTCTTT. The rearrangement joins TRBV9 to TRBJ1-1; 8 bases fit TRBD1. This CDR3 is built from 16 residues. Germline values: CDR1 SGDLS, CDR2 YYNGEE. The V segment lost 0 bases and the J segment 1 base; nucleotides outside the gene matches: 5.

The J gene is TRBJ1-4, the V gene TRBV5-1; 9 bases align to TRBD1. V lost 0 bases, J lost 8 bases, and 8 bases stayed unmatched. CDR1 and CDR2 from the germline V gene are SGHRS and YFSETQ. This CDR3 is 16 amino acids long. CDR3: CASSLEAGTGYEKLFF. CDR3 nucleotides: TGCGCCAGCAGCTTGGAAGCCGGGACAGGGTACGAAAAACTGTTTTTT.

The chain links TRBV6-4 to TRBJ1-2, with 10 positions matching TRBD1. Germline V gene sequence: CDR1 MRHNA, CDR2 SNTAGT. V shed 2 bases, J shed 8 bases, and the junction held 14 bases outside the gene matches. This CDR3 has 17 amino acids. CDR3 nucleotide sequence: TGTGCCAGCAGTGACCAACCCCGGGACAGGGGACTCAGCGGCTACACCTTC. Translation: CASSDQPRDRGLSGYTF.